This T cell receptor beta chain stems from a study of cytomegalovirus exposure and HLA in healthy donors. Study context: Per a later analysis, the approximately 690 first-cohort and 120 validation repertoires shared one platform. General study findings and limits: The study flagged around 160 TCR beta chains as cytomegalovirus-associated. Per published reports, the classifier diagnosed cytomegalovirus status with high specificity and sensitivity.

The donors were members of the validation cohort comprising about 130 subjects, separate from the approximately 710-subject first cohort. The CDR3 runs to 17 residues. The germline V and J ends were trimmed by 5 bases and 3 bases, with 22 bases remaining between them. Per the germline V gene, CDR1 is MNHEY and CDR2 is SMNVEV (reference sequence). Using immunoSEQ multiplex PCR, the repertoire was profiled, and TCRdb retains in-frame clones only, with some absent. The sample shows around 160,000 clones, 80% to 85% of them seen only once. This clone showed up just a few times. The target antigen is unknown.

This chain uses TRBV27 with TRBJ1-1; D is ambiguous. The sequence derives from a man in his thirties or forties in good health and CMV-seropositive. Sample: PBMCs. CDR3 sequence: CASSPLTGNRRDTEAFF. The CDR3 DNA reads TGTGCCAGCAGTCCCCTAACGGGAAACCGTAGGGACACTGAAGCTTTCTTT.